This is a list of T cell receptor beta chains from one sample in a study of cytomegalovirus exposure and HLA in healthy donors. The table came from immunoSEQ multiplex PCR; TCRdb's copy has only in-frame clones and leaves some out. The table records 200,000 to 300,000 clones, around 90% of them present only once. The sequenced sample was PBMCs. These receptors all come from a woman in her 30s in good health and CMV-seronegative. Both conserved end residues are part of each CDR3. The D gene is left open where the match is weak. Clone sizes are given selectively: once, few, many, or a class where the clone is expanded.

>TRBV7-6|-|TRBD1|TRBJ2-7
CASSLDPGQGREQYF
TGTGCCAGCAGCCTGGATCCGGGACAGGGGCGCGAGCAGTACTTC
>TRBV28|-|-|TRBJ1-5
CASSLGVRVFHQPQHF
TGTGCCAGCAGTTTAGGTGTCAGGGTTTTTCATCAGCCCCAGCATTTT
>TRBV28|-|-|TRBJ2-1
CASSPRLTIRGRSQFF
TGTGCCAGCAGTCCTCGATTGACTATACGGGGCCGCTCGCAGTTCTTC
>TRBV4-1|-|-|TRBJ2-1
CASSHPDRGSEQFF
TGCGCCAGCAGCCATCCGGACCGGGGAAGTGAGCAGTTCTTC
>TRBV4-3|-|TRBD2|TRBJ2-7
CASSPGLGVYEQYF
TGCGCCAGCAGCCCGGGACTAGGAGTTTACGAGCAGTACTTC
>TRBV7-3|-|TRBD2|TRBJ2-1
CASSPSGRFYNEQFF
TGTGCCAGCAGCCCTAGCGGGAGGTTTTACAATGAGCAGTTCTTC
>TRBV12-5|-|-|TRBJ2-7
CASGLVTSYEQYF
TGTGCTAGTGGTTTGGTCACGTCCTACGAGCAGTACTTC
>TRBV7-8|-|-|TRBJ2-5
CASSTLLSRETQYF
TGTGCCAGCAGCACCTTACTTAGTCGAGAGACCCAGTACTTC
>TRBV7-2|-|-|TRBJ2-1
CASQGAGPSVRFF
TGTGCCTCCCAAGGGGCGGGCCCGTCAGTGCGGTTCTTC
>TRBV30|-|-|TRBJ1-5
CAWSKRASQPQHF
TGTGCCTGGAGTAAAAGGGCCAGTCAGCCCCAGCATTTT
>TRBV27|-|TRBD1|TRBJ1-5
CASSFRDRSGPQHF
TGTGCCAGCAGTTTCCGGGACAGGTCTGGTCCCCAGCATTTT
>TRBV19|-|-|TRBJ1-2
CASSSGVHGYTF
TGTGCCAGTAGTAGTGGGGTACATGGCTACACCTTC
>TRBV4-3|-|TRBD2|TRBJ2-3
CASSQGLAGLTDTQYF
TGCGCCAGCAGCCAAGGGCTAGCGGGCCTCACAGATACGCAGTATTTT
>TRBV28|-|TRBD1|TRBJ2-1
CASTYTGGNEQFF
TGTGCCAGCACCTACACAGGGGGCAATGAGCAGTTCTTC
>TRBV13|-|-|TRBJ2-7
CASMVGAGTYEQYF
TGTGCCAGCATGGTCGGGGCGGGGACCTACGAGCAGTACTTC
>TRBV4-3|-|-|TRBJ2-4
CASSQVGENIQYF
TGCGCCAGCAGCCAAGTGGGGGAAAACATTCAGTACTTC
>TRBV28|-|-|TRBJ1-4
CASSSPINEKLFF
TGTGCCAGCAGTTCACCGATAAATGAAAAACTGTTTTTT
>TRBV11-3|-|TRBD1|TRBJ1-1
CASSSGQGYTEAFF
TGTGCCAGCAGCTCGGGACAGGGCTATACTGAAGCTTTCTTT
>TRBV15|-|-|TRBJ2-1
CATTGGGNEQFF
TGTGCCACCACAGGGGGGGGAAATGAGCAGTTCTTC
>TRBV27|-|-|TRBJ2-7
CASRGPPYEQYF
TGTGCCAGCCGGGGACCACCCTACGAGCAGTACTTC
>TRBV2|-|TRBD1|TRBJ1-2
CASSRQGEYGYTF
TGTGCCAGCAGTCGACAGGGCGAATATGGCTACACCTTC
>TRBV27|-|TRBD1|TRBJ2-1
CARGDRDNEQFF
TGTGCCAGGGGGGACAGGGACAATGAGCAGTTCTTC
>TRBV5-1|-|-|TRBJ1-2
CASSSQYGKGLYTF
TGCGCCAGCAGCTCCCAATATGGAAAAGGCCTCTACACCTTC
>TRBV29-1|-|-|TRBJ2-5
CSVDAGLGETQYF
TGCAGCGTTGATGCGGGGCTGGGAGAGACCCAGTACTTC
>TRBV4-3|once|-|TRBJ2-3
CASSAYWAYTDTQYF
TGCGCCAGCAGCGCTTATTGGGCGTACACAGATACGCAGTATTTT
>TRBV28|-|TRBD1|TRBJ2-2
CASSGDRDGTGELFF
TGTGCCAGCAGTGGAGACAGGGATGGCACCGGGGAGCTGTTTTTT
>TRBV13|few|-|TRBJ2-3
CASSSNRDGRTDTQYF
TGTGCCAGCAGCTCAAACAGGGACGGGAGGACAGATACGCAGTATTTT
>TRBV6-5|-|-|TRBJ1-1
CASRDDRRNTEAFF
TGTGCCAGCAGGGACGACAGGAGGAACACTGAAGCTTTCTTT
>TRBV7-2|few|TRBD1|TRBJ2-5
CASSRDRAAGAQYF
TGTGCCAGCAGTCGGGACAGGGCCGCTGGGGCCCAGTACTTC
>TRBV7-6|-|TRBD2|TRBJ2-7
CASSLTASGRFSYEQYF
TGTGCCAGCAGCCTCACTGCTAGCGGGAGATTTTCCTACGAGCAGTACTTC
>TRBV9|-|-|TRBJ2-3
CASSQGTDTQYF
TGTGCCAGCAGCCAGGGCACAGATACGCAGTATTTT
>TRBV9|-|TRBD2|TRBJ2-1
CASSVALAGYNEQFF
TGTGCCAGCAGCGTAGCTCTAGCGGGGTACAATGAGCAGTTCTTC
>TRBV9|-|-|TRBJ2-4
CASSGRGGIQYF
TGTGCCAGCAGCGGAAGAGGGGGCATTCAGTACTTC
>TRBV7-9|-|TRBD1|TRBJ2-7
CASSLGGTGNEQYF
TGTGCCAGCAGCTTAGGGGGGACAGGGAACGAGCAGTACTTC
>TRBV7-9|-|TRBD2|TRBJ2-1
CASSLGLAGGRDNEQFF
TGTGCCAGCAGCTTAGGACTAGCGGGAGGGAGGGACAATGAGCAGTTCTTC
>TRBV4-3|-|-|TRBJ1-2
CASSQEWQVSIYGYTF
TGCGCCAGCAGCCAAGAATGGCAGGTGAGCATCTATGGCTACACCTTC
>TRBV2|-|-|TRBJ2-1
CASSVGRLNEQFF
TGTGCCAGCAGTGTAGGCAGGTTGAATGAGCAGTTCTTC
>TRBV29-1|-|-|TRBJ2-1
CSVVTSGQEQFF
TGCAGCGTTGTAACGAGCGGCCAAGAGCAGTTCTTC
>TRBV20-1|-|-|TRBJ2-7
CSASGSYEQYF
TGCAGTGCTTCAGGGTCCTACGAGCAGTACTTC
>TRBV4-2|few|-|TRBJ1-1
CASSQGMNTEAFF
TGTGCCAGCAGCCAAGGGATGAACACTGAAGCTTTCTTT
>TRBV23-1|-|TRBD2|TRBJ2-3
CASSPKASGSIVSGADTQYF
TGCGCCAGCAGTCCTAAGGCTAGCGGGAGCATCGTGTCAGGCGCAGATACGCAGTATTTT
>TRBV6-1|-|-|TRBJ2-7
CASKTAYEQYF
TGTGCCAGCAAGACCGCCTACGAGCAGTACTTC
>TRBV21-1|-|-|TRBJ2-7
CASSKYPCRSGSSYEQYF
-
>TRBV19|-|-|TRBJ2-7
CASSIRPVEEQYF
TGTGCCAGTAGTATCCGCCCGGTGGAGGAGCAGTACTTC
>TRBV27|-|-|TRBJ2-1
CASSPEDGSYNEQFF
TGTGCCAGCAGTCCGGAGGACGGATCCTACAATGAGCAGTTCTTC
>TRBV11-2|-|-|TRBJ2-3
CASSLVGTTDTQYF
TGTGCCAGCAGCTTAGTGGGCACCACAGATACGCAGTATTTT
>TRBV5-4|-|-|TRBJ2-1
CASSFDYLAYNEQFF
TGTGCCAGCAGCTTCGACTACTTAGCGTACAATGAGCAGTTCTTC
>TRBV7-2|-|-|TRBJ2-7
CASSRQAQSSYEQYF
TGTGCCAGCAGCCGACAGGCACAGAGCTCCTACGAGCAGTACTTC
>TRBV9|-|-|TRBJ2-7
CASSVEEGYEQYF
TGTGCCAGCAGCGTAGAGGAAGGTTACGAGCAGTACTTC
>TRBV29-1|-|TRBD1|TRBJ2-5
CSVAGQGTETQYF
TGCAGCGTTGCGGGACAGGGTACGGAGACCCAGTACTTC
>TRBV19|-|-|TRBJ1-2
CASSVGTSYGYTF
TGTGCCAGTAGTGTGGGGACAAGCTATGGCTACACCTTC
>TRBV6-6|once|-|TRBJ2-7
CASSYLSEQYF
TGTGCCAGCAGTTACTTGAGCGAGCAGTACTTC
>TRBV29-1|-|-|TRBJ2-1
CSVEGHITNEQFF
TGCAGCGTTGAAGGACACATAACCAATGAGCAGTTCTTC
>TRBV7-9|-|-|TRBJ1-2
CASSFGSNYGYTF
TGTGCCAGCAGCTTTGGTTCTAACTATGGCTACACCTTC
>TRBV28|-|TRBD2|TRBJ2-1
CASSLLTGTSGISYNEQFF
TGTGCCAGCAGTTTATTAACGGGGACTAGCGGAATCTCCTACAATGAGCAGTTCTTC
>TRBV27|-|TRBD1|TRBJ2-7
CASSSAGGYEQYF
TGTGCCAGCAGTTCGGCAGGGGGATACGAGCAGTACTTC